This T cell receptor beta chain is drawn from a study of control samples from healthy donors and cancer patients. The protocol was immunoSEQ multiplex PCR, while the TCRdb copy is restricted to in-frame clones and leaves out a portion. The data contain about 180,000 clones, around nine tenths of them singletons. With 9 bases clipped from V and 2 bases from J, the junction kept 3 bases outside the gene matches. From germline, CDR1 is MNHEY and CDR2 SVGAGI. This CDR3 is 13 amino acids long. The chain uses TRBV6-5 and TRBJ2-1; 8 nucleotides match TRBD2. This TCR was sampled from a young man in good health. The specimen sequenced was blood. Written as DNA, the CDR3 is TGTGCCAGTCGGGAGGGCCCCTACAATGAGCAGTTCTTC. Encoded protein: CASREGPYNEQFF.